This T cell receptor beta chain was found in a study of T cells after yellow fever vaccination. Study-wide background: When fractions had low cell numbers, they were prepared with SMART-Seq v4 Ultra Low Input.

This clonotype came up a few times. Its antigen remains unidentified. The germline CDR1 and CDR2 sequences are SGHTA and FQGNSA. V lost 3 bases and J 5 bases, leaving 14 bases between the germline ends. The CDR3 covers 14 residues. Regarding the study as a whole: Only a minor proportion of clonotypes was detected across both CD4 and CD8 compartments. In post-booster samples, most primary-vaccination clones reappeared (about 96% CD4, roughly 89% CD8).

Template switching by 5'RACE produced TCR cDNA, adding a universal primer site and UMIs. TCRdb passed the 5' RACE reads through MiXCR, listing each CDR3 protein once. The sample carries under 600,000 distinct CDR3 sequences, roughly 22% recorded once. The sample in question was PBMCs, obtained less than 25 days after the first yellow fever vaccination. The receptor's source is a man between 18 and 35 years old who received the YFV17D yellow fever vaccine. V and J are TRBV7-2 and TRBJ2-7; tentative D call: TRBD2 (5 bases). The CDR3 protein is CASSFDGIRHEQYV. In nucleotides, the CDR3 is TGTGCCAGCAGCTTCGACGGGATCCGCCACGAGCAGTACGTC.